This T cell receptor beta chain was obtained from a study of blood T cells in healthy people across ages. Germline values: CDR1 DFQATT, CDR2 SNEGSKA (reference sequence). The V gene end was trimmed by 2 bases and the J gene end by 3 bases; junction bases not matched to a gene: 7. The CDR3 loop spans 15 amino acids. Alongside a J-beta primer mix, a sample-barcoded 5' primer served in a second PCR lasting about 7 to 12 cycles. TCRdb independently ran MiXCR on the 5' RACE reads; one entry per CDR3 protein. Of about 830,000 distinct CDR3 sequences detected, around 62% appear once; the ten largest clones hold 28%. Total RNA amounts of at least 5 micrograms were extracted per sample.

V and J are TRBV20-1 and TRBJ2-7; 10 nucleotides align to TRBD2. This receptor was identified in a man younger than 40 in good health. The sequenced sample consisted of blood. CDR3 sequence: CSARLSLAGVYEQYF. DNA for the CDR3: TGCAGTGCTAGATTGAGTCTAGCGGGGGTCTACGAGCAGTACTTC.